The clone carrying this TCR beta chain has more than one count but fewer than ten. The target antigen is unknown. V lost 1 base, J lost 6 bases, and 14 bases lay in between. This CDR3 contains 15 residues. The germline V gene encodes CDR1 SGHRS and CDR2 YFSETQ. This record belongs to a study of blood T cells in healthy people across ages. Together with a sample-barcoded 5' primer, a J-beta primer mix was included in a second PCR lasting roughly 6 to 12 cycles. TCRdb recomputed calls from the 5' RACE reads with MiXCR, one row per CDR3 protein. This sample has 1.5 million to 2 million distinct CDR3 sequences, with 35% to 50% found just once. The study's findings and limits: Whereas aged donors had fewer naive CD4+ cells, long-lived donors had more of them and higher diversity.

Total RNA, at least 6 micrograms per sample, came from PBMCs. Material for sequencing was blood. The source of this sequence is a human donor in good health. The rearrangement uses TRBV5-1 and TRBJ2-1; D call uncertain. For the CDR3, the DNA is TGCGCCAGCAGCTTGCAGGCACCCCCCGGCAATGAGCAGTTCTTC. Encoded protein: CASSLQAPPGNEQFF.